This is a list of T cell receptor beta chains from one sample in a study of cytomegalovirus exposure and HLA in healthy donors. Sequenced by immunoSEQ multiplex PCR; TCRdb stores in-frame clones only, minus some. In the table there are roughly 200,000 clones, around 80% of which are singletons. The sequencing sample was made of PBMCs. Receptors were obtained from a woman between 35 and 50 years old in good health and CMV-seronegative. The CDR3 runs from the conserved cysteine through the conserved F or W. The D gene is left open where the match is weak. Rows give clone size only sometimes, using once, few, many, or a class for an expanded clone.

cdr3_length clone_size d_call j_call v_call cdr3_nt cdr3_aa
14 NA NA TRBJ1-3 TRBV4-3 TGCGCCAGCAGCCAACAGGGTTATGGAAACACCATATATTTT CASSQQGYGNTIYF
15 NA NA TRBJ2-7 TRBV4-3 TGCGCCAGCAGCCAGGAGAAGGGGGTGGCCTACGAGCAGTACTTC CASSQEKGVAYEQYF
15 NA NA TRBJ1-1 TRBV6-6 TGTGCCAGCAGCCTTCCCCCGACGGGGAACACTGAAGCTTTCTTT CASSLPPTGNTEAFF
16 NA TRBD2 TRBJ2-1 TRBV11-3 TGTGCCAGCAGCTTAGATCGAGGACTAGCGACGAATGAGCAGTTCTTC CASSLDRGLATNEQFF
13 NA TRBD2 TRBJ2-7 TRBV6-6 TGTGCCAGCAGTCCTCTGCCGGGGGGGGAGCAGTACTTC CASSPLPGGEQYF
13 NA NA TRBJ1-2 TRBV19 TGTGCCAGTAAGGAGCGCGGGGATTATGGCTACACCTTC CASKERGDYGYTF
16 once TRBD1 TRBJ1-4 TRBV28 TGTGCCAGCAGCAAAGGACAGGCAACAACTAATGAAAAACTGTTTTTT CASSKGQATTNEKLFF
16 NA TRBD2 TRBJ2-3 TRBV5-1 TGCGCCAGCAGCTTTTCTAGCGGGTCTAGCACAGATACGCAGTATTTT CASSFSSGSSTDTQYF
14 NA TRBD2 TRBJ2-7 TRBV29-1 TGCAGCGTCGAACTAGCGGGGGGTTCCTACGAGCAGTACTTC CSVELAGGSYEQYF
13 once NA TRBJ2-7 TRBV30 TGTGCCTGGAGTTCTTGGAGGGGCTACGAGCAGTACTTC CAWSSWRGYEQYF
12 NA NA TRBJ2-7 TRBV7-6 TGTGCCAGCAGCGACGACATCTACGAGCAGTACTTC CASSDDIYEQYF
14 few TRBD1 TRBJ1-1 TRBV5-8 TGTGCCAGCAGCCGGGACAGCATGAACACTGAAGCTTTCTTT CASSRDSMNTEAFF
13 NA NA TRBJ1-5 TRBV5-1 TGCGCCAGCAGCTTGGTTTTCGGTCAGCCCCAGCATTTT CASSLVFGQPQHF
16 NA NA TRBJ1-5 TRBV19 TGTGCCAGTAAAAGCGCTACAACTCAAAGCAATCAGCCCCAGCATTTT CASKSATTQSNQPQHF
15 NA TRBD2 TRBJ2-5 TRBV6-6 TGTGCCAGCAGTTACCTCGGGGGGGCGTCGGAGACCCAGTACTTC CASSYLGGASETQYF
17 NA TRBD1 TRBJ2-5 TRBV27 TGTGCCCATTGTTCAGGACAACCGGGACAGCCACAAGAGACCCAGTACTTC CAHCSGQPGQPQETQYF
13 NA TRBD1 TRBJ1-5 TRBV15 TGTGCCACCAGCAGAGGGACAGGGGAGCCCCGGCATTTT CATSRGTGEPRHF
18 NA TRBD2 TRBJ2-5 TRBV7-9 TGTTCCAGCAGCCTTCGTGGGACTAGCGGGAGGCGGCAAGAGACCCAGTACTTC CSSSLRGTSGRRQETQYF
13 NA TRBD1 TRBJ1-5 TRBV19 TGTGCCAGTAGTCACAGGGGCGATCAGCCCCAGCATTTT CASSHRGDQPQHF
15 NA TRBD1 TRBJ2-5 TRBV10-3 TGTGCCATCAGTGAGCCACCCGGGACAGCACAGGGCAAGTACTTC CAISEPPGTAQGKYF
16 NA NA TRBJ2-3 TRBV4-1 TGCGCCAGCAGCCAAGGGTTTATGAGGCAGGGAGATACGCAGTATTTT CASSQGFMRQGDTQYF
16 once TRBD2 TRBJ2-1 TRBV4-2 TGTGCCAGCAGCCAGGGTCCCGGACTAGCAGGCAATGAGCAGTTCTTC CASSQGPGLAGNEQFF
17 few NA TRBJ1-1 TRBV28 TGTGCCAGCAGTTGGGGGGGTATCGTCGGTATGAACACTGAAGCTTTCTTT CASSWGGIVGMNTEAFF
14 NA TRBD1 TRBJ1-1 TRBV29-1 TGCAGCGTCGCAGGGGGTTGGGAGAACACTGAAGCTTTCTTT CSVAGGWENTEAFF
14 few NA TRBJ1-2 TRBV6-5 TGTGCCAGCAGCTGGACTGCTTTTGACTATGGCTACACCTTC CASSWTAFDYGYTF
17 NA NA TRBJ1-4 TRBV28 TGTGCCAGCAGCGGGGGGGGAACTAGAGAATCTAATGAAAAACTGTTTTTT CASSGGGTRESNEKLFF
16 NA TRBD1 TRBJ1-3 TRBV9 TGTGCCAGCAGCTCCCGGGACAGGGTCTCTGGAAACACCATATATTTT CASSSRDRVSGNTIYF
15 NA NA TRBJ1-1 TRBV28 TGTGCCAGCAGACGCGACGGACAGCTGAACACTGAAGCTTTCTTT CASRRDGQLNTEAFF
17 NA TRBD1 TRBJ1-1 TRBV7-9 TGTGCCAGCAGCTTAGGAGGTTTAAGGACAGGGAACACTGAAGCTTTCTTT CASSLGGLRTGNTEAFF
12 few NA TRBJ2-1 TRBV2 TGTGCCAGCAGGGGGCGTTTCAATGAGCAGTTCTTC CASRGRFNEQFF
15 NA TRBD2 TRBJ2-7 TRBV6-5 TGTGCCAGCAGGACCCTAGCGGGAGGGCCCTACGAGCAGTACTTC CASRTLAGGPYEQYF
15 few NA TRBJ2-6 TRBV6-5 TGTGCCAGCAGCCGGGACACCTCTGGGGCCAACGTCCTGACTTTC CASSRDTSGANVLTF
13 NA TRBD1 TRBJ1-2 TRBV5-4 TGTGCCAGCAGCACGACAGGGGATAGTGGCTACACCTTC CASSTTGDSGYTF
14 few NA TRBJ2-7 TRBV5-6 TGTGCCAGCAGCAGGATGGGCACCCTCGGCGAGCAGTACTTC CASSRMGTLGEQYF
15 once TRBD1 TRBJ2-2 TRBV7-3 TGTGCCAGCAGCTTATTAGGGGGCGCCGCCGGGGAGCTGTTTTTT CASSLLGGAAGELFF
15 NA NA TRBJ1-5 TRBV5-1 TGCGCCAGCAGACTGACGGGGGATAGCAATCAGCCCCAGCATTTT CASRLTGDSNQPQHF
15 NA NA TRBJ2-7 TRBV7-2 TGTGCCAGCAGGCCTTCGGGCAGGGCCATCTACGAGCAGTACTTC CASRPSGRAIYEQYF
13 NA TRBD1 TRBJ1-2 TRBV11-2 TGTGCCAGCAGCTACGGACAGGGGGGCGGCTACACCTTC CASSYGQGGGYTF
14 NA NA TRBJ2-1 TRBV9 TGTGCCAGCAGCGTAGGGGCAGGCTACAATGAGCAGTTCTTC CASSVGAGYNEQFF
18 NA NA TRBJ2-6 TRBV4-2 TGTGCCAGCAGCCAAGATCCAGGGGAGAGCTCTGGGGCCAACGTCCTGACTTTC CASSQDPGESSGANVLTF
15 NA TRBD1 TRBJ1-1 TRBV5-1 TGCGCCAGCAGCTTGGGCGACAGGGTAAGGACTGAAGCTTTCTTT CASSLGDRVRTEAFF
12 NA NA TRBJ1-2 TRBV5-4 TGTGCCAGCAGCCTCAGTACCTATGGCTACACCTTC CASSLSTYGYTF
13 NA NA TRBJ1-5 TRBV30 TGTGCCTGGAATTCGGGGGGCAATCAGCCCCAGCATTTT CAWNSGGNQPQHF
13 NA NA TRBJ1-2 TRBV19 TGTGCCAGTAGTATGGAACAGCGGAATGGCTACACCTTC CASSMEQRNGYTF
16 once NA TRBJ1-5 TRBV7-9 TGTGCCAGCAGCTCGGGAGAGGGGTATAGCAATCAGCCCCAGCATTTT CASSSGEGYSNQPQHF